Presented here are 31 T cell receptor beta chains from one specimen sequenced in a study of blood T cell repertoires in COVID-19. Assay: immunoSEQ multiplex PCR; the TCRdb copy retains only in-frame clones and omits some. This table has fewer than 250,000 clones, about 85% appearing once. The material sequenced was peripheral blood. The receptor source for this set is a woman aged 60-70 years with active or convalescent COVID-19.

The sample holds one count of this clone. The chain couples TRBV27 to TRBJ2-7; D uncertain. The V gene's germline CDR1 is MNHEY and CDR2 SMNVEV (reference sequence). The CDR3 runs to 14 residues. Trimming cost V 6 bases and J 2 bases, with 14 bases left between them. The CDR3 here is CASSYDTAAYEQYF. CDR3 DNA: TGTGCCAGCAGCTACGACACGGCAGCCTACGAGCAGTACTTC.

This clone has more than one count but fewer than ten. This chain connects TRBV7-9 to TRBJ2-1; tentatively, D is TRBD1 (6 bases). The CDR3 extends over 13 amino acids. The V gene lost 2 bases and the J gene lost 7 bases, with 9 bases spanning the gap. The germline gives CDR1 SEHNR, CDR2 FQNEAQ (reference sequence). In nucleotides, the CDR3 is TGTGCCAGCAGCTTACAGGGGACGAATGAGCAGTTCTTC. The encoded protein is CASSLQGTNEQFF.

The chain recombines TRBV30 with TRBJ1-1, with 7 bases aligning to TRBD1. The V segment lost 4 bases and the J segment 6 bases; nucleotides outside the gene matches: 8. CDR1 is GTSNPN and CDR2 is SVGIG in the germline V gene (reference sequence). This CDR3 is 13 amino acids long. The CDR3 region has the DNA TGTGCCTGGACTTCCGGGACAGCCTCTGAAGCTTTCTTT. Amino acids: CAWTSGTASEAFF.

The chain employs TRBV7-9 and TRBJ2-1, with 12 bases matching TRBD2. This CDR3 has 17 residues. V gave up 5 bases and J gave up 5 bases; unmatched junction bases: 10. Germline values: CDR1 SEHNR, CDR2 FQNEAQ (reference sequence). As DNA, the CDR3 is TGTGCCAGCAGCGCTAGCGGGAGGGCCGCAGGCGACAATGAGCAGTTCTTC. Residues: CASSASGRAAGDNEQFF.

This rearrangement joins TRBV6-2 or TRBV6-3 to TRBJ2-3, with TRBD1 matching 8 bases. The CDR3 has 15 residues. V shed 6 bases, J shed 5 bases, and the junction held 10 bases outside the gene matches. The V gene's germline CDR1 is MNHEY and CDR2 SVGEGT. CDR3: CASSTQGTGKDTQYF. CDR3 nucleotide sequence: TGTGCCAGCAGCACACAAGGGACAGGAAAAGATACGCAGTATTTT.

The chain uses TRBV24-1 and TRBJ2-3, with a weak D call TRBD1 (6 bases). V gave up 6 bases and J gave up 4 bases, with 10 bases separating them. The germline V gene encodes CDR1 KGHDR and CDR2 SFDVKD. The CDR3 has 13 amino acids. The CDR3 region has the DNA TGTGCCACCAGTCAGGGGCACGCAGATACGCAGTATTTT. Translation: CATSQGHADTQYF.

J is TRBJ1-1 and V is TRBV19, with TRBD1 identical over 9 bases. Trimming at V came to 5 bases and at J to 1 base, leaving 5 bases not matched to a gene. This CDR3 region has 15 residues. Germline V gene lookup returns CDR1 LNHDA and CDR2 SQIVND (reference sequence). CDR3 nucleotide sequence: TGTGCCAGTAGTGGACAGGGGTTATGGAACACTGAAGCTTTCTTT. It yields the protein CASSGQGLWNTEAFF.

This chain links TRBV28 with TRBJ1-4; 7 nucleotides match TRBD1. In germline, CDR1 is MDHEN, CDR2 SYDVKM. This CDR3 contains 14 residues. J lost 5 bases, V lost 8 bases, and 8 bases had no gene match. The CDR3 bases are TGTGCCAGCGGGAACGGCAGGGGGAATGAAAAACTGTTTTTT. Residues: CASGNGRGNEKLFF.

The CDR3 sequence: CASSLRGTGTSNTDTQYF. CDR3 bases: TGCGCCAGCAGCTTAAGGGGAACCGGGACTAGCAACACAGATACGCAGTATTTT. The chain is built from TRBV5-1 and TRBJ2-3, with TRBD2 matching over 9 bases. Trimming cost V 2 bases and J 2 bases; bases outside gene matches: 12. There are 18 residues in the CDR3. The V gene's germline CDR1 is SGHRS and CDR2 YFSETQ.

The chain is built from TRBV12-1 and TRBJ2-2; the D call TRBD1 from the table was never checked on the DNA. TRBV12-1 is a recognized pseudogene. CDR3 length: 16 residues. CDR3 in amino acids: CASSPPNDRDHGELFF. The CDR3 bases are TGTGCCAGCAGCCCCCCGAATGACAGGGATCACGGGGAGCTGTTTTTT.

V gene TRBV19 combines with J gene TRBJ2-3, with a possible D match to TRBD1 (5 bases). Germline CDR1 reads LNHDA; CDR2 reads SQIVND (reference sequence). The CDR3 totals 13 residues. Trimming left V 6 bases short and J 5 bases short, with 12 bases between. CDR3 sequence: CASSDSWKDTQYF. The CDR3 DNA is TGTGCCAGTAGCGACAGCTGGAAAGATACGCAGTATTTT.

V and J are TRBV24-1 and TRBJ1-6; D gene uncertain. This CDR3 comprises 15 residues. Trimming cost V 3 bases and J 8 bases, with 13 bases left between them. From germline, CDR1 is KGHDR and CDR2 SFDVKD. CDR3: CATSDAGREDSPLHF. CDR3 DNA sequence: TGTGCCACCAGTGATGCTGGACGGGAGGATTCACCCCTCCACTTT.

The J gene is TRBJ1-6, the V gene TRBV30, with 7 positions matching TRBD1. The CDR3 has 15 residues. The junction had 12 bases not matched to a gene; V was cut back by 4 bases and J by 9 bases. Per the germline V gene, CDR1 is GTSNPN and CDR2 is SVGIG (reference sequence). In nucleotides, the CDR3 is TGTGCCTGGACAACTACAGGGGTGTTAGTTTCACCCCTCCACTTT. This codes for CAWTTTGVLVSPLHF.

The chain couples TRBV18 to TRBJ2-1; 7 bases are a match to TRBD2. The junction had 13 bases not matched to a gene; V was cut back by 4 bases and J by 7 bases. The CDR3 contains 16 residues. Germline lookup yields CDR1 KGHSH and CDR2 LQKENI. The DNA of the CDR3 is TGTGCCAGCTCACGCGACGGGCTAGCGGCCGGTAATGAGCAGTTCTTC. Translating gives CASSRDGLAAGNEQFF.

The CDR3 reads CAWSGHRGREQYF. DNA for the CDR3: TGTGCCTGGAGTGGCCACAGGGGAAGGGAGCAGTACTTC. This chain uses TRBV30 with TRBJ2-7; 7 nucleotides align to TRBD1. CDR3 size: 13 residues. Germline trimming cut 1 base from V and 7 bases from J; bases unmatched to any gene: 7. Germline CDR1 GTSNPN, CDR2 SVGIG (reference sequence).

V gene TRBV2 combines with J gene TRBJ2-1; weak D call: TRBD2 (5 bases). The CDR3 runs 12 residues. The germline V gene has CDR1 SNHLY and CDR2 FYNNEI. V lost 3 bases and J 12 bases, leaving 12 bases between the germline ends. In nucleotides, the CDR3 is TGTGCCAGCAGTGAGGTTTTAGGAGGGCAGTTCTTC. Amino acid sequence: CASSEVLGGQFF.

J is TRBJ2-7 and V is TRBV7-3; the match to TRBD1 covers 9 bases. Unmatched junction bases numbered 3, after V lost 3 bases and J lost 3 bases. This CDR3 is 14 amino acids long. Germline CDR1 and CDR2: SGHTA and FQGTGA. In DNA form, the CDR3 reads TGTGCCAGCAGCTTCTCGGGACAGGGCTACGAGCAGTACTTC. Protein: CASSFSGQGYEQYF.

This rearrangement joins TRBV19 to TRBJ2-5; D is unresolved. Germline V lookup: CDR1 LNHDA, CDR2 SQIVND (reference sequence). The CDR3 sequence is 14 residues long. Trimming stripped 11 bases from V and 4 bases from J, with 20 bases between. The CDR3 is CARFPPIIGETQYF. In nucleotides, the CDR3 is TGTGCCCGTTTCCCCCCCATCATCGGAGAGACCCAGTACTTC.

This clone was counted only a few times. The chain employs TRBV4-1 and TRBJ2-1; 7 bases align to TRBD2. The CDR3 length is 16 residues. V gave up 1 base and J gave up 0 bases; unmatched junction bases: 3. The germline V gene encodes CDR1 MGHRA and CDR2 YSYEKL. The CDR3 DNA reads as TGCGCCAGCAGCCAAGGACTAGCCCTCTCCTACAATGAGCAGTTCTTC. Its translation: CASSQGLALSYNEQFF.

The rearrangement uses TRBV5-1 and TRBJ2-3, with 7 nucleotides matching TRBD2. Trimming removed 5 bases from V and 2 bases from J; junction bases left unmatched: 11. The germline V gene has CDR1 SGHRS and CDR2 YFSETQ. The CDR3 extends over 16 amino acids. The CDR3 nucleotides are TGCGCCAGCAGTCCCGTGGTAGCGGGCTTCACAGATACGCAGTATTTT. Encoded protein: CASSPVVAGFTDTQYF.

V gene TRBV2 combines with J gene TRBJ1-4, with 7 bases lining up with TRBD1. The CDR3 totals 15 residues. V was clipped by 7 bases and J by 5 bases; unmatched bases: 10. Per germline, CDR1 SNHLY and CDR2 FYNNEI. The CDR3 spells CASNKNKGANEKLFF. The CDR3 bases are TGTGCCAGCAACAAAAACAAGGGGGCGAATGAAAAACTGTTTTTT.

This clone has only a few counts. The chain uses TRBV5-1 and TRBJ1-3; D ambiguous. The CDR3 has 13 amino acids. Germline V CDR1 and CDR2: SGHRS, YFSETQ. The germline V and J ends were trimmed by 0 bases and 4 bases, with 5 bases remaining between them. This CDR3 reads CASSLGGGNTIYF. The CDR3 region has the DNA TGCGCCAGCAGCTTGGGCGGGGGAAACACCATATATTTT.

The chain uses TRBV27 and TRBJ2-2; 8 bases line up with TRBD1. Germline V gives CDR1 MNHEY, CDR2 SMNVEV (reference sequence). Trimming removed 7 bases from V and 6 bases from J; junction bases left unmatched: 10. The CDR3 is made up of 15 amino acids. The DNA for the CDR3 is TGTGCCAGCACCAACGACAGGGGTCATCCCGGGGAGCTGTTTTTT. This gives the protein CASTNDRGHPGELFF.

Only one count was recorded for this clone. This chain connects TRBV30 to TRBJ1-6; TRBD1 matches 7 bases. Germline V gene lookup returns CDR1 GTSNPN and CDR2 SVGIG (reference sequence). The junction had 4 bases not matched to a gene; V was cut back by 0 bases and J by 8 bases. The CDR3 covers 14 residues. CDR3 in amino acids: CAWSVRQGDSPLHF. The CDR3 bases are TGTGCCTGGAGTGTCCGGCAGGGGGATTCACCCCTCCACTTT.

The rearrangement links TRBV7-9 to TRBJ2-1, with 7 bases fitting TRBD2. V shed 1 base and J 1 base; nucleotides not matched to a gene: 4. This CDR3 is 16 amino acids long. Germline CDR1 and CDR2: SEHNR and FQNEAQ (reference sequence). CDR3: CASSLVPAGSYNEQFF. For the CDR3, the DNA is TGTGCCAGCAGCTTAGTGCCAGCGGGATCCTACAATGAGCAGTTCTTC.

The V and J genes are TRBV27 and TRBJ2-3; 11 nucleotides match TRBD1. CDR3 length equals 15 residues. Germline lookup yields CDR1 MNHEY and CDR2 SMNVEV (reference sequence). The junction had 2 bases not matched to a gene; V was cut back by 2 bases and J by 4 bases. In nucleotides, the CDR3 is TGTGCCAGCAGTTTAGGGACAGGGGGTCCAGATACGCAGTATTTT. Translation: CASSLGTGGPDTQYF.

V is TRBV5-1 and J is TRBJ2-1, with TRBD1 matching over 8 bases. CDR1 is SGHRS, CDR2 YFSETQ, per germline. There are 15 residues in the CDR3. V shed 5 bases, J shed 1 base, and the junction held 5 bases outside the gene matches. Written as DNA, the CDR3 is TGCGCCAGCAGACAAGGGACAGGTTCCTACAATGAGCAGTTCTTC. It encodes CASRQGTGSYNEQFF.

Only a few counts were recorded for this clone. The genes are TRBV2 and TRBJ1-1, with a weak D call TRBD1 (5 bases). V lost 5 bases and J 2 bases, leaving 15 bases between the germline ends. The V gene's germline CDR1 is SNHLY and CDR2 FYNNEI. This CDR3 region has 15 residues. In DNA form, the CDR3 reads TGTGCCAGCAGTAGCCCCATCAGGGTAAACACTGAAGCTTTCTTT. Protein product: CASSSPIRVNTEAFF.

CDR3 coding DNA: TGTGCCAGCAGCGACAGACTAGCGGGGGAGGAGACCCAGTACTTC. Residues: CASSDRLAGEETQYF. V and J are TRBV6-5 and TRBJ2-5, with 12 bases aligning to TRBD2. The trim removed 6 bases at V and 5 bases at J, leaving 7 bases unmatched. Germline V gene data show CDR1 as MNHEY and CDR2 as SVGAGI. This CDR3 spans 15 amino acids.

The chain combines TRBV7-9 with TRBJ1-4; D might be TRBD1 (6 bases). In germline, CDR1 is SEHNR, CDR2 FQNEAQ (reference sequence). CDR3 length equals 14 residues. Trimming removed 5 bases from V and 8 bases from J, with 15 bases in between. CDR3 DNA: TGTGCCAGCAGCCACCGGGACACCACCGAAAAACTGTTTTTT. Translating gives CASSHRDTTEKLFF.

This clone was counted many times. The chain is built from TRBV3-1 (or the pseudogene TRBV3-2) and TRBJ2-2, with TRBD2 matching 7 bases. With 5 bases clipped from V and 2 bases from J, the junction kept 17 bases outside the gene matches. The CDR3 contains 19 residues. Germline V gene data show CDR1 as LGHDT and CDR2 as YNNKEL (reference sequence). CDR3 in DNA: TGTGCCAGCAGCAGTGCAGATCCTTGGGGACTACCTAACACCGGGGAGCTGTTTTTT. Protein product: CASSSADPWGLPNTGELFF.